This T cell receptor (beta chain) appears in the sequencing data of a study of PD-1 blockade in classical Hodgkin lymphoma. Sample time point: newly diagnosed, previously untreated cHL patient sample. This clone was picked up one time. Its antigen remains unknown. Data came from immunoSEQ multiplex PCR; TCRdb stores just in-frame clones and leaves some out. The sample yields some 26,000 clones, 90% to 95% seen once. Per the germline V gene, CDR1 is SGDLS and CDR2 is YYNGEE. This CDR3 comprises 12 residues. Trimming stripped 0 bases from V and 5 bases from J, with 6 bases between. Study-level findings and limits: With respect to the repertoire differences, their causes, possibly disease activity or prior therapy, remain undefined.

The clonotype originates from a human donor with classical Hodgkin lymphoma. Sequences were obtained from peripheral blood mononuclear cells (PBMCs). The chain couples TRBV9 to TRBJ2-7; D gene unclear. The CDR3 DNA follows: TGTGCCAGCAGCGTAGGGTTCGACGAGCAGTACTTC. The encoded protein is CASSVGFDEQYF.